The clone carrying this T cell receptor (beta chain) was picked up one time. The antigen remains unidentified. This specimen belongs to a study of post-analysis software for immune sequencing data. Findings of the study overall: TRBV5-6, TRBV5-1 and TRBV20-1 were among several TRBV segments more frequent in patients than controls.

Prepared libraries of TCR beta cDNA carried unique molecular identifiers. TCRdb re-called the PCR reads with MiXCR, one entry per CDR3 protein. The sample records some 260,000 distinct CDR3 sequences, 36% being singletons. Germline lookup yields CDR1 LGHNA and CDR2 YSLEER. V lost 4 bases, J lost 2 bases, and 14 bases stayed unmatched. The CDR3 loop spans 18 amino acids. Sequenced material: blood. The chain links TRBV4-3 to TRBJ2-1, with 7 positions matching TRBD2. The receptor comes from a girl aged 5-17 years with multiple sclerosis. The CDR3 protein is CASSPVGGRESTYNEQFF. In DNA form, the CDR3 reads TGCGCCAGCAGCCCGGTTGGTGGGCGGGAGTCCACCTACAATGAGCAGTTCTTC.